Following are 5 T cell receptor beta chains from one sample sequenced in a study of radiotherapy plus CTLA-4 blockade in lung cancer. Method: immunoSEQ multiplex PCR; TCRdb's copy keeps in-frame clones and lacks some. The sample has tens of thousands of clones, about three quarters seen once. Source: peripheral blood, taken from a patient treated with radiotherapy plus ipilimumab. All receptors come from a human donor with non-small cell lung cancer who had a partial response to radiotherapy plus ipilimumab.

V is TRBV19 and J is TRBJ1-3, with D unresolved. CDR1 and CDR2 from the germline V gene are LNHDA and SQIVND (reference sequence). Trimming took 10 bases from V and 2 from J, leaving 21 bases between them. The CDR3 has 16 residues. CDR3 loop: CATKSGSQGAGNTIYF. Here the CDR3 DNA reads TGTGCCACCAAATCCGGGAGCCAAGGCGCTGGAAACACCATATATTTT.

For the CDR3, the DNA is TGTGCCACTATGACGTCGGGGGTCCACGAGCAGTACTTC. Translation: CATMTSGVHEQYF. The chain has TRBV5-4 and TRBJ2-5; D perhaps matches TRBD2 (6 bases). TRBJ2-7 explains the end of the DNA better; the J call may be wrong. The CDR3 has 13 residues. CDR1 is SGHNT and CDR2 is YYREEE in the germline V gene (reference sequence).

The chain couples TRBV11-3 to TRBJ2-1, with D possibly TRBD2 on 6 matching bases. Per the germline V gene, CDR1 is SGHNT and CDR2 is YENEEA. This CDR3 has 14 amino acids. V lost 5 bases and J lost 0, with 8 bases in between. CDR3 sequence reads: CASSTGGSYNEQFF. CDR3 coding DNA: TGTGCCAGCAGCACCGGGGGCTCCTACAATGAGCAGTTCTTC.

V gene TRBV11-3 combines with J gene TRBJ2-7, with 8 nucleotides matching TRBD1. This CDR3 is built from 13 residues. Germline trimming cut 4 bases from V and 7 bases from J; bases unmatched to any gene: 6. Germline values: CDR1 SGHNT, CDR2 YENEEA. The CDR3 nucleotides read TGTGCCAGCAGCTCTCACAGGGGGATGGAGCAGTACTTC. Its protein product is CASSSHRGMEQYF.

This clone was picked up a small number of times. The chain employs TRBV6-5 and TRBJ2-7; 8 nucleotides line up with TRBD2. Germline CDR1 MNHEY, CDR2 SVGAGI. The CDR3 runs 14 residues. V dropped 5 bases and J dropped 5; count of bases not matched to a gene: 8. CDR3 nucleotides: TGTGCCAGCAGTCCCGGGGGTAGCGGGGACGAGCAGTACTTC. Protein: CASSPGGSGDEQYF.